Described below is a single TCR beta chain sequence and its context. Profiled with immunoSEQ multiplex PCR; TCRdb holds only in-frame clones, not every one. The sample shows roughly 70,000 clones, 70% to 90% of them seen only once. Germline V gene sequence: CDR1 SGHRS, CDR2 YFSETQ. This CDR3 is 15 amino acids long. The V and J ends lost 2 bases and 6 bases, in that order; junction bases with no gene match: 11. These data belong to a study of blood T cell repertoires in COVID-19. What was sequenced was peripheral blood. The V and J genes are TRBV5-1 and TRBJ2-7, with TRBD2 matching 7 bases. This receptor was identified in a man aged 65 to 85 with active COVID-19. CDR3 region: CASSFGAGLVLEQYF. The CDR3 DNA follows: TGCGCCAGCAGCTTTGGGGCCGGACTAGTTCTCGAGCAGTACTTC.